A single sample gave rise to the 25 T cell receptor beta chains below, sequenced in a study of human CD8 memory T cell subsets. Construction of TCR beta libraries was accomplished by means of UMI-labeled 5' RACE. TCRdb reprocessed the 5' RACE reads and reports one entry per CDR3 protein, with no DNA. In all, the sample yields about 10,000 distinct CDR3 sequences. Material: CD8+ T cells from PBMCs. Source of these receptors: a human donor in good health.

The chain uses TRBV10-3 and TRBJ2-3; TCRdb proposes TRBD1, but this gene call is untestable without DNA. The CDR3 is made up of 19 amino acids. Germline V gene sequence: CDR1 ENHRY, CDR2 SYGVKD. The CDR3 protein is CAISESLQETGAYTDTQYF.

This chain links TRBV7-9 with TRBJ2-7. This CDR3 has 11 amino acids. Germline-derived CDR1 and CDR2 are SEHNR and FQNEAQ (reference sequence). CDR3 loop: CASSPMGEQYF.

The chain combines TRBV24-1 with TRBJ1-5. In germline, CDR1 is KGHDR, CDR2 SFDVKD. The CDR3 has 13 amino acids. The CDR3 loop is CATRAGNNQPQHF.

The genes are TRBV11-2 and TRBJ2-7. Per the germline V gene, CDR1 is SGHAT and CDR2 is FQNNGV. There are 13 residues in the CDR3. The CDR3 sequence is CASSFETSTEQYF.

This clonotype is deemed medium-sized by its frequency. This sequence joins TRBV7-9 and TRBJ2-1; TCRdb picks TRBD1, but there is no DNA to check that call. This CDR3 has 16 amino acids. CDR1 and CDR2 (germline): SEHNR, FQNEAQ (reference sequence). The CDR3 reads CASSVARDRADNEQFF.

By frequency, this clonotype is medium-sized. The chain is built from TRBV7-9 and TRBJ2-5; TCRdb names TRBD2, which stays unverified in the absence of DNA. The CDR3 totals 14 residues. Germline values: CDR1 SEHNR, CDR2 FQNEAQ (reference sequence). The CDR3 sequence is CASSSASGLETQYF. Based on the CDR3 plus reference TRBV7-9 and TRBJ2-5, the full variable domain is DTGVSQNPRHKITKRGQNVTFRCDPISEHNRLYWYRQTLGQGPEFLTYFQNEAQLEKSRLLSDRFSAERPKGSFSTLEIQRTEQGDSAMYLCASSSASGLETQYFGPGTRLLVL.

CDR3: CASSIPLPSGLNTGELFF. The chain has TRBV19 and TRBJ2-2; lacking DNA, the TRBD2 call made by TCRdb goes unchecked. From germline, CDR1 is LNHDA and CDR2 SQIVND (reference sequence). The CDR3 consists of 18 residues.

This chain joins TRBV5-4 and TRBJ1-1; TCRdb designates TRBD1, a call that cannot be tested without DNA. The CDR3 sequence is 14 residues long. The germline V gene has CDR1 SGHNT and CDR2 YYREEE (reference sequence). The CDR3: CASSQTGSPREAFF.

The chain's CDR3 is CASPGQGDYNEQFF. The V call is TRBV2, the J call TRBJ2-1; TCRdb gives TRBD1 as the D gene, but with no DNA this cannot be confirmed. Germline loops: CDR1 SNHLY, CDR2 FYNNEI. The CDR3 contains 14 residues.

The rearrangement joins TRBV28 to TRBJ2-7; TCRdb's assignment of TRBD1 cannot be checked, as there is no DNA. The CDR3 has 12 residues. Germline CDR1 MDHEN, CDR2 SYDVKM. The CDR3 sequence: CASSGQGGEQYF.

The rearrangement joins TRBV28 to TRBJ1-1; there is no DNA to check the TCRdb D call of TRBD1. Germline V gene lookup returns CDR1 MDHEN and CDR2 SYDVKM. The CDR3 has 15 residues. The CDR3: CASSLLGAAHTEAFF.

The chain is built from TRBV2 and TRBJ1-1. Per germline, CDR1 SNHLY and CDR2 FYNNEI. CDR3 size: 14 residues. CDR3 residues: CASSEEGGVAEAFF.

This rearrangement joins TRBV7-9 to TRBJ2-7; the TCRdb call, TRBD1, lacks DNA for checking. The CDR3 runs 12 residues. Germline CDR1 SEHNR, CDR2 FQNEAQ (reference sequence). CDR3 region: CASSFPGYEQYF.

V is TRBV9 and J is TRBJ1-4; TCRdb outputs TRBD1, but without DNA this stays unchecked. CDR1 is SGDLS and CDR2 is YYNGEE in the germline V gene. CDR3 size: 14 residues. CDR3 protein: CASSPLKTNEKLFF. Full variable domain (remainder filled in from reference TRBV9 and TRBJ1-4): DSGVTQTPKHLITATGQRVTLRCSPRSGDLSVYWYQQSLDQGLQFLIQYYNGEERAKGNILERFSAQQFPDLHSELNLSSLELGDSALYFCASSPLKTNEKLFFGSGTQLSVL.

The chain couples TRBV9 to TRBJ2-2; TCRdb designates TRBD1, a call that cannot be tested without DNA. The germline V gene has CDR1 SGDLS and CDR2 YYNGEE. The CDR3 consists of 18 residues. The CDR3 sequence: CASSENRGSSPNTGELFF.

The chain links TRBV13 to TRBJ2-3; the TCRdb call, TRBD2, lacks DNA for checking. CDR1 and CDR2 (germline): PRHDT, FYEKMQ (reference sequence). This CDR3 is 21 amino acids long. CDR3 residues: CASSLEAASGRFGLGTDTQYF.

The chain recombines TRBV4-1 with TRBJ1-1; the D call of TRBD1 rests on TCRdb alone, since no DNA is present to check it. Germline V gene data show CDR1 as MGHRA and CDR2 as YSYEKL. CDR3 length: 18 amino acids. CDR3: CASSQERDRGFGNTEAFF.

The chain carries TRBV28 and TRBJ1-5. The CDR3 covers 16 residues. The germline V gene has CDR1 MDHEN and CDR2 SYDVKM. This CDR3 is CASSERFGGGDQPQHF.

The V call is TRBV6-6, the J call TRBJ2-1; absent DNA, TCRdb's TRBD1 call cannot be checked. Germline CDR1 is MNHNY and CDR2 is SVGAGI (reference sequence). The CDR3 has 12 residues. This CDR3 is CASGGLISEQFF.

The V call is TRBV14, the J call TRBJ2-6; the D call of TRBD1 rests on TCRdb alone, since no DNA is present to check it. Germline V lookup: CDR1 SGHDN, CDR2 FVKESK. This CDR3 has 17 amino acids. The CDR3 loop reads CASSPTGASSGANVLTF.

The chain couples TRBV6-1 to TRBJ2-7. The CDR3 length is 12 residues. In germline, CDR1 is MNHNS, CDR2 SASEGT. The CDR3 reads CASSERFYEQYF.

The rearrangement links TRBV7-9 to TRBJ2-7. The CDR3 sequence is 14 residues long. Germline CDR1 and CDR2: SEHNR and FQNEAQ (reference sequence). CDR3 loop: CASSTSESTYEQYF.

This clonotype ranks as medium-sized (0.01 to 0.1%) in terms of frequency. This chain links TRBV28 with TRBJ1-2; TCRdb's assignment of TRBD1 cannot be checked, as there is no DNA. CDR3 length equals 16 residues. Germline-derived CDR1 and CDR2 are MDHEN and SYDVKM. The CDR3 spells CASSPLRTGGRYGYTF.

CDR3 sequence: CASSGLGTDTQYF. The V and J genes are TRBV7-6 and TRBJ2-3. The CDR3 covers 13 residues. Looked up from germline, CDR1 is SGHVS and CDR2 is FNYEAQ.

In terms of frequency, this clonotype is medium-sized. The chain is built from TRBV20-1 and TRBJ2-5; TCRdb names TRBD1, which stays unverified in the absence of DNA. Germline V lookup: CDR1 DFQATT, CDR2 SNEGSKA (reference sequence). The length of the CDR3 is 14 residues. The CDR3 protein is CSASTLDRQETQYF.